The 27 T cell receptor beta chains in this list originate from one sample, sequenced in a study of identical twins. Each CDR3 protein gets one entry after TCRdb re-called the 5' RACE reads with MiXCR. The sample lists some 710,000 distinct CDR3 sequences, roughly 6% occurring once. The sequenced sample was naive T cells sorted from blood. The receptors come from a man aged 18-30 years in good health.

This clonotype was recorded a few times. V and J are TRBV6-2 or TRBV6-3 and TRBJ1-6, with TRBD1 identical over 9 bases. CDR3 length: 15 residues. CDR1 MNHEY and CDR2 SVGEGT come from the germline V gene. V lost 8 bases, J lost 9 bases, and 11 bases stayed unmatched. Here the CDR3 DNA reads TGTGCCAGCGTCTCCGGGACAGGGAGTTTTTCACCCCTCCACTTT. Translated: CASVSGTGSFSPLHF.

The rearrangement uses TRBV5-1 and TRBJ2-7; D remains ambiguous. CDR3 size: 15 residues. Trimming took off 0 bases at V and 0 bases at J, with 10 bases between the two ends. The germline CDR1 and CDR2 sequences are SGHRS and YFSETQ. This chain's CDR3 is CASSLGASTSYEQYF. The DNA for the CDR3 is TGCGCCAGCAGCTTGGGAGCCAGCACCTCCTACGAGCAGTACTTC.

This clonotype was detected many times. This chain's CDR3 is CASSGLAGGPRHEQYV. CDR3 nucleotides: TGTGCCAGCAGTGGACTAGCGGGAGGGCCTCGGCACGAGCAGTACGTC. The chain is built from TRBV6-1 and TRBJ2-7; 14 nucleotides match TRBD2. CDR1 MNHNS and CDR2 SASEGT come from the germline V gene. J lost 5 bases, V lost 4 bases, and 7 bases had no gene match. The CDR3 loop spans 16 amino acids.

The rearrangement uses TRBV5-1 and TRBJ1-5, with D possibly matching TRBD1 (5 bases). The CDR3 contains 15 residues. The V and J ends lost 3 bases and 1 base respectively, with 11 bases between them. The germline gives CDR1 SGHRS, CDR2 YFSETQ. The CDR3 bases are TGCGCCAGCAGCTCCTCGGGGGACAGCAATCAGCCCCAGCATTTT. It encodes CASSSSGDSNQPQHF.

This clonotype was seen many times. V gene TRBV5-1 combines with J gene TRBJ2-1; D may be TRBD1 (5 bases). The CDR3 loop spans 14 amino acids. V was shortened by 3 bases and J by 8 bases, with 15 bases between the two germline ends. CDR1 and CDR2 (germline): SGHRS, YFSETQ. CDR3 coding DNA: TGCGCCAGCAGCTCCCGACAGCGTGAACATGAGCAGTTCTTC. The encoded protein is CASSSRQREHEQFF.

This clonotype appeared a few times. The chain couples TRBV6-1 to TRBJ2-6; TRBD1 matches 8 bases. Trimming at V came to 8 bases and at J to 0 bases, leaving 6 bases not matched to a gene. CDR1 MNHNS and CDR2 SASEGT come from the germline V gene. The CDR3 length is 16 residues. CDR3 DNA sequence: TGTGCCAGCCAAGGACAGGGTGGCTCTGGGGCCAACGTCCTGACTTTC. Its translation: CASQGQGGSGANVLTF.

The table lists this clonotype with many counts. This sequence joins TRBV10-3 and TRBJ2-7, with D possibly TRBD1 on 6 matching bases. Trimming stripped 6 bases from V and 9 bases from J, with 21 bases between. Germline V gene data show CDR1 as ENHRY and CDR2 as SYGVKD. The CDR3 totals 14 residues. In DNA form, the CDR3 reads TGTGCCATCAGCCCCCCAGGGGCGGAGGTTGGGCAGTACTTC. Protein product: CAISPPGAEVGQYF.

This sequence joins TRBV7-2 and TRBJ2-5, with D maybe TRBD2 (7 bases). This CDR3 is 15 amino acids long. Trimming shortened V by 8 bases and J by 5 bases, and 21 bases separated the two germline ends. Germline assignment: CDR1 SGHTA and CDR2 FQGNSA. CDR3 sequence reads: CASAKGRGSLETQYF. For the CDR3, the DNA is TGTGCCAGCGCCAAGGGGAGGGGGTCACTGGAGACCCAGTACTTC.

The rearrangement uses TRBV20-1 and TRBJ2-5; the D is unclear. V was cut by 6 bases and J by 4 bases, with 9 bases left in between. The length of the CDR3 is 11 residues. Germline CDR1 is DFQATT and CDR2 is SNEGSKA (reference sequence). This chain's CDR3 is CSAPIRETQYF. CDR3 bases: TGCAGTGCCCCGATCCGAGAGACCCAGTACTTC.

This clonotype was picked up many times. The chain is built from TRBV28 and TRBJ1-2, with TRBD1 matching 11 bases. The CDR3 contains 14 residues. Germline-derived CDR1 and CDR2 are MDHEN and SYDVKM. The J segment lost 5 bases and the V segment lost 8 bases, leaving 7 bases of the junction unmatched. CDR3 nucleotide sequence: TGTGCCAGCTTCCGGACAGGGGGCGCGTATGGCTACACCTTC. Translated, it gives CASFRTGGAYGYTF.

The sample holds many counts of this clonotype. The chain is built from TRBV29-1 and TRBJ1-1; D ambiguous. Germline V CDR1 and CDR2: SQVTM, ANQGSEA. The CDR3 extends over 11 amino acids. The CDR3, as DNA: TGCAGTGCGGCCGCAGGAGCAGAAGCTTTCTTT. Translating gives CSAAAGAEAFF.

This clonotype was counted ten times or more. The rearrangement joins TRBV4-1 to TRBJ1-5, with 8 bases matching TRBD1. Germline trimming cut 5 bases from V and 2 bases from J; bases unmatched to any gene: 8. This CDR3 spans 16 amino acids. From germline, CDR1 is MGHRA and CDR2 YSYEKL. The CDR3 sequence: CASSAREGQGNQPQHF. The CDR3 DNA reads TGCGCCAGCAGCGCTCGAGAGGGACAGGGCAATCAGCCCCAGCATTTT.

The chain recombines TRBV20-1 with TRBJ1-2; 9 nucleotides match TRBD1. CDR1 and CDR2 (germline): DFQATT, SNEGSKA (reference sequence). With 0 bases clipped from V and 1 base from J, the junction kept 3 bases outside the gene matches. There are 15 residues in the CDR3. The DNA of the CDR3 is TGCAGTGCTAGAGATTTGACAGGGGGTAACTATGGCTACACCTTC. This codes for CSARDLTGGNYGYTF.

The rearrangement links TRBV19 to TRBJ2-6, with 9 nucleotides matching TRBD2. The CDR3 covers 16 residues. Germline CDR1 is LNHDA and CDR2 is SQIVND (reference sequence). V shed 5 bases, J shed 4 bases, and the junction held 6 bases outside the gene matches. CDR3 in amino acids: CASSLREGFGANVLTF. CDR3 coding DNA: TGTGCCAGTAGTTTGCGGGAGGGCTTCGGGGCCAACGTCCTGACTTTC.

The V and J genes are TRBV12-3 or TRBV12-4 and TRBJ2-1; 10 bases agree with TRBD2. The CDR3 consists of 16 residues. The trim removed 3 bases at V and 2 bases at J, leaving 4 bases unmatched. CDR3: CASSFLAGETYNEQFF. The DNA of the CDR3 is TGTGCCAGCAGTTTCCTAGCGGGAGAGACCTACAATGAGCAGTTCTTC.

The rearrangement uses TRBV15 and TRBJ2-7; TRBD2 aligns across 8 bases. Per the germline V gene, CDR1 is LNHNV and CDR2 is YYDKDF (reference sequence). The CDR3 extends over 15 amino acids. Unmatched junction bases numbered 7, after V lost 0 bases and J lost 6 bases. The CDR3 sequence: CATSRDQAGVSEQYV. CDR3 nucleotides: TGTGCCACCAGCAGAGATCAAGCGGGAGTAAGCGAGCAGTACGTC.

This clonotype was picked up many times. This rearrangement joins TRBV29-1 to TRBJ1-5; D gene unclear. The CDR3 extends over 12 amino acids. V was clipped by 5 bases and J by 0 bases, with 5 bases between them. Per the germline V gene, CDR1 is SQVTM and CDR2 is ANQGSEA. CDR3 protein: CSVSGSNQPQHF. DNA for the CDR3: TGCAGCGTTTCTGGTAGCAATCAGCCCCAGCATTTT.

This clonotype was counted at least ten times. V and J are TRBV27 and TRBJ2-7, with 7 bases matching TRBD1. This CDR3 comprises 16 residues. With 5 bases clipped from V and 3 bases from J, the junction kept 13 bases outside the gene matches. Germline V CDR1 and CDR2: MNHEY, SMNVEV (reference sequence). The CDR3 is CASSPPDRNNYYEQYF. The CDR3 DNA is TGTGCCAGCAGTCCTCCGGACAGGAACAACTACTACGAGCAGTACTTC.

In this sample, this clonotype turned up a few times. The J gene is TRBJ2-2, the V gene TRBV20-1; 9 nucleotides align to TRBD2. V was clipped by 0 bases and J by 1 base; unmatched bases: 9. The length of the CDR3 is 18 residues. Germline loops: CDR1 DFQATT, CDR2 SNEGSKA (reference sequence). In DNA form, the CDR3 reads TGCAGTGCTAGAGATCTCCGACGACTAGCGGAGAACACCGGGGAGCTGTTTTTT. Its protein is CSARDLRRLAENTGELFF.

The chain uses TRBV11-2 and TRBJ2-1, with 7 bases identical to TRBD2. Per the germline V gene, CDR1 is SGHAT and CDR2 is FQNNGV. Trimming removed 9 bases from V and 11 bases from J; junction bases left unmatched: 4. The CDR3 runs to 10 residues. CDR3 amino acids: CASQGLKQFF. The DNA for the CDR3 is TGTGCCAGTCAGGGACTAAAGCAGTTCTTC.

This clonotype was recorded at least ten times. V usage is TRBV7-2 and J usage is TRBJ1-1; D perhaps matches TRBD1 (6 bases). This CDR3 contains 14 residues. V was shortened by 3 bases and J by 1 base, with 9 bases between the two germline ends. Looked up from germline, CDR1 is SGHTA and CDR2 is FQGNSA. CDR3 coding DNA: TGTGCCAGCAGCTTCGACAGGAGGAACACTGAAGCTTTCTTT. Protein sequence: CASSFDRRNTEAFF.

A word on this clonotype: Relative to the germline gene, one junction end is altered; a read error may explain this. This sequence joins TRBV7-9 and TRBJ1-2; D gene ambiguous. Per the germline V gene, CDR1 is SEHNR and CDR2 is FQNEAQ (reference sequence). This CDR3 is 9 amino acids long. The CDR3 sequence is CASSQGLFF. CDR3 in DNA: TGTGCCAGCAGCCAAGGCCTTTTCTTC.

This clonotype has a handful of counts. The gene calls are TRBV28 and TRBJ2-1; 9 bases map to TRBD1. V lost 2 bases, J lost 9 bases, and 5 bases stayed unmatched. The CDR3 runs to 14 residues. From germline, CDR1 is MDHEN and CDR2 SYDVKM. CDR3 amino acids: CASSLTTGGGEQFF. The CDR3 DNA sequence: TGTGCCAGCAGTTTAACTACAGGGGGCGGTGAGCAGTTCTTC.

V and J are TRBV18 and TRBJ2-1; unclear D gene. This CDR3 is built from 15 residues. Germline loops: CDR1 KGHSH, CDR2 LQKENI. V lost 1 base to trimming and J lost 0 bases, with 7 bases between them. CDR3 loop: CASSPQRGSYNEQFF. CDR3 in DNA: TGTGCCAGCTCACCACAGCGTGGCTCCTACAATGAGCAGTTCTTC.

This clonotype was found many times. The V and J genes are TRBV25-1 and TRBJ2-1; D uncertain. The germline V gene encodes CDR1 MGHDK and CDR2 SYGVNS. CDR3 length: 16 amino acids. Trimming took 0 bases from V and 9 from J, leaving 18 bases between them. CDR3 DNA: TGTGCCAGCAGTGAATATGCCGGGTTTCTGAAGGGTGAGCAGTTCTTC. Amino acid sequence: CASSEYAGFLKGEQFF.

The CDR3 spells CASSSGLAELYEQYF. The CDR3 DNA reads TGTGCCAGCAGCTCGGGACTAGCGGAACTTTACGAGCAGTACTTC. The chain joins TRBV7-2 to TRBJ2-7, with 11 bases aligning to TRBD2. V was clipped by 4 bases and J by 4 bases; unmatched bases: 6. CDR1 is SGHTA and CDR2 is FQGNSA in the germline V gene. The CDR3 is 15 amino acids.

This clonotype has a count of ten or more. The genes are TRBV10-3 and TRBJ2-7; no clear D gene. This CDR3 has 14 amino acids. Germline CDR1 and CDR2: ENHRY and SYGVKD. Trimming removed 0 bases at V and 5 bases at J, with 11 bases between. The CDR3 here is CAISESSQANEQYF. CDR3 coding DNA: TGTGCCATCAGTGAGTCGTCTCAAGCGAACGAGCAGTACTTC.